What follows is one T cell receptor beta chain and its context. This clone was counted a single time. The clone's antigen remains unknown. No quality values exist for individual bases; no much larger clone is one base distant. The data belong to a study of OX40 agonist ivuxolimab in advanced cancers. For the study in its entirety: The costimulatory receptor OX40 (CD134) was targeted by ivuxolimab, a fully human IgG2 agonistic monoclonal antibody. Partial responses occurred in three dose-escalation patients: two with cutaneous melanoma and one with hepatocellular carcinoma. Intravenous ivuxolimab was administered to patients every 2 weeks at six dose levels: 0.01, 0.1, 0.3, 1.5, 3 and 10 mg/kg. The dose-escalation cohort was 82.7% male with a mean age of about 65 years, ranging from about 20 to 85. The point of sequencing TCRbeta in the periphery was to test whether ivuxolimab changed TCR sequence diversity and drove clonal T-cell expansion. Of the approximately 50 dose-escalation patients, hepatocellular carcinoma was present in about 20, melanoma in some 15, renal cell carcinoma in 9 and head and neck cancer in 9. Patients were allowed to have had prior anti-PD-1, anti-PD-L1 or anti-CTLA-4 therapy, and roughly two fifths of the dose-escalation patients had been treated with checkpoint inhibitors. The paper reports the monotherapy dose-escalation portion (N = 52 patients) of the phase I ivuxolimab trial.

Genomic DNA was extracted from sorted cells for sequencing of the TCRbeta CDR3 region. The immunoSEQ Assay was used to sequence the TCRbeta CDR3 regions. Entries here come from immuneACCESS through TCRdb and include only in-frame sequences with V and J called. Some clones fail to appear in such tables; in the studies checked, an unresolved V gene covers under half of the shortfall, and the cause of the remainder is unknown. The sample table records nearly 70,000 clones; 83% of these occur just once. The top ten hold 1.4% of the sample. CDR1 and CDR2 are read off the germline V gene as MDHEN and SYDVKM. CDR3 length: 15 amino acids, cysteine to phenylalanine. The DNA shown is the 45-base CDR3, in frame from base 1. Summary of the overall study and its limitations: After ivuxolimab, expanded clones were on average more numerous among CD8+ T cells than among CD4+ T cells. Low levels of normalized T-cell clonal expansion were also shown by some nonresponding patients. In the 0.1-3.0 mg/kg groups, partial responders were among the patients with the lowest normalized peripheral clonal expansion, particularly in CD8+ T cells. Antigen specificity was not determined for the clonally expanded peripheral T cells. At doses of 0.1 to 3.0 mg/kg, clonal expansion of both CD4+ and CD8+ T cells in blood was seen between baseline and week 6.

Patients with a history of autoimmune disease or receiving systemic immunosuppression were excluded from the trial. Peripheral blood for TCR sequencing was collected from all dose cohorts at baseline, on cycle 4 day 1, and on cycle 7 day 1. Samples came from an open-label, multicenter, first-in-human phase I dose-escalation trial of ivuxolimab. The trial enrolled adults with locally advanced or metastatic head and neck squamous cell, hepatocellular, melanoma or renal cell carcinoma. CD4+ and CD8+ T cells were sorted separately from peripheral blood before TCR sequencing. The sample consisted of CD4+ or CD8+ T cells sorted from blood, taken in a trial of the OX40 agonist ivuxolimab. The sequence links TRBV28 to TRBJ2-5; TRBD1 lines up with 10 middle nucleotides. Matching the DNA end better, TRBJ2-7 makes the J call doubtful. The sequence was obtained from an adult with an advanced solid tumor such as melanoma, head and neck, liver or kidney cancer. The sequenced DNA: TGTGCCAGCAGGACCGGGACAGGGGTATCCTACGAGCAGTACTTC. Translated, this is CASRTGTGVSYEQYF.